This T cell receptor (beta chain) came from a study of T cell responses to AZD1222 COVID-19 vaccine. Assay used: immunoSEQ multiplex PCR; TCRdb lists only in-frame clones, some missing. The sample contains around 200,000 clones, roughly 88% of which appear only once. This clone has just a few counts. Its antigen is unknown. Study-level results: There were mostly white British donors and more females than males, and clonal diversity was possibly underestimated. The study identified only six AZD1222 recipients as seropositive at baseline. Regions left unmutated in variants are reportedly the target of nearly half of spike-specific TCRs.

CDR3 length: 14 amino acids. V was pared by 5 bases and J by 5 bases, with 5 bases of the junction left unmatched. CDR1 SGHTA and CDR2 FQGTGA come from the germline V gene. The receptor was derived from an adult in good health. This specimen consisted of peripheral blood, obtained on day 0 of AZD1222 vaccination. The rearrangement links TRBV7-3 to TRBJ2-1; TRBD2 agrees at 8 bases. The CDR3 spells CASSPGGANNEQFF. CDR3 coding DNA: TGTGCCAGCAGCCCGGGGGGGGCTAACAATGAGCAGTTCTTC.